This T cell receptor beta chain is from a study of technical replicates of blood from several donors. J was trimmed by 4 bases and V by 6 bases; bases with no gene match: 9. CDR3 length equals 14 residues. The germline V gene encodes CDR1 SGHRS and CDR2 YFSETQ. This clone was picked up a small number of times. Data came from immunoSEQ multiplex PCR; TCRdb stores just in-frame clones and leaves some out. The sample consists of around 61,000 clones, around 85% of them appearing once. Sequencing input: PBMCs. The rearrangement joins TRBV5-1 to TRBJ1-1, with 7 bases aligning to TRBD1. The sequence derives from a human donor in good health. Some clones in this sample may be carry-over from other donors' samples. CDR3 in DNA: TGCGCCAGCAAAAGGGACAGCACTAGCACTGAAGCTTTCTTT. Residues: CASKRDSTSTEAFF.